These T cell receptor beta chains were read from a single sample in a study of blood T cell repertoires in COVID-19. TCRdb keeps only in-frame clones here, not all; method: immunoSEQ multiplex PCR. The top ten clones hold 9.6% of a sample with some 250,000 clones, roughly 80% of them seen once. Sequencing was performed on peripheral blood. These receptor sequences come from a woman aged 80 or older with acute or convalescent COVID-19. The CDR3 runs from the conserved cysteine through the conserved F or W.

V gene | CDR3 protein
TRBV27 | CASSPLRGARQYF
TRBV11-2 | CASSPQVLKTGYTF
TRBV4-2 | CASSQVGQGDYGYTF
TRBV6-5 | CASSPRENTEAFF
TRBV29-1 | CSAPDRSNSPLHF
TRBV3-1/TRBV3-2 | CASSPLPGQGSSPLHF
TRBV5-4 | CASSDPVSGGTDTQYF
TRBV7-9 | CASSPRGGMSSYEQYF
TRBV12-3/TRBV12-4 | CASSLRQGGEQYF
TRBV6-1 | CASLSGVAYEQYF
TRBV30 | CAWRQVPGQETQYF
TRBV28 | CASSPLNQPQHF
TRBV18 | CASSPTWDRAVTEAFF
TRBV11-3 | CASSPDSRGSPLHF
TRBV30 | CAWSGADRGYTF
TRBV11-2 | CASSLSAGAPSEQYF
TRBV6-5 | CASSYPGQGGTEAFF
TRBV28 | CASSFPRPGQGYNEQFF
TRBV5-6 | CASSTTGGGNQPQHF
TRBV5-1 | CASSLKASAGELFF
TRBV3-1/TRBV3-2 | CASSSNREAFF
TRBV28 | CASKPRGGAYNEQFF
TRBV3-1/TRBV3-2 | CASSQGQGGISGNTIYF
TRBV3-1/TRBV3-2 | CASSSWTGPGTNYGYTF
TRBV24-1 | CATSARSTDTQYF
TRBV7-8 | CASSLGHLNEQFF
TRBV4-1 | CASSPGHNGGQPQHF
TRBV28 | CASSAGGTPNSPLHF
TRBV27 | CASSLRGGYSYEQYF
TRBV5-1 | CASREGTGFFGEQFF
TRBV3-1/TRBV3-2 | CASSGVTGSRGNTLYF
TRBV24-1 | CATSEAGGNNEQFF
TRBV27 | CASSPGDEGRAGKNIQYF
TRBV5-1 | CASSLPGQGTELFF
TRBV5-8 | CASSPDRGNSPLHF
TRBV3-1/TRBV3-2 | CASSPQAGFSTEAFF
TRBV30 | CAWSGDRGEKLFF
TRBV18 | CASSLQGYEQYF
TRBV7-2 | CASSLVASGPQETQYF
TRBV11-2 | CASSPRGSQTEAFF
TRBV10-2 | CAGGGGQYF
TRBV5-4 | CASSFPEGGPHNEQFF
TRBV7-9 | CASSRDSRGPQHF
TRBV3-1/TRBV3-2 | CASSLSYNEQFF
TRBV19 | CASRPQGGGIGEKLFF
TRBV27 | CASSPPGRRGGETQYF
TRBV10-3 | CAISEPRTGPYGYTF
TRBV7-9 | CASSLGGSSGEFF
TRBV7-9 | CASSSGTGSGNSPLHF
TRBV20-1 | CSARDRFGYTF
TRBV6-1 | CASSDTGGGEQFF
TRBV18 | CASSPLDRGGKETQYF
TRBV12-3/TRBV12-4 | CASRTGLAEYF
TRBV13 | CASSLKGWTEAFF
TRBV7-6 | CASSWTGGSYNEQFF
TRBV28 | CASSTSSRTSEKLFF
TRBV6-6 | CASSYSEGQGSEQFF
TRBV2 | CASLERPSAQYF